These 11 T cell receptor beta chains were sequenced from one sample in a study of cytomegalovirus exposure and HLA in healthy donors. PCR involved 60 Vbeta and 13 Jbeta primers. Libraries were prepared by immunoSEQ multiplex PCR; TCRdb keeps only in-frame clonotypes and omits some of them. The sample consists of around 200,000 clones, 60% to 80% of them appearing once. Sequenced sample: PBMCs. These receptors were collected from a man aged 18 to 30 in good health and CMV-seronegative.

V is TRBV7-2 and J is TRBJ2-5, with a weak D call TRBD1 (5 bases). The germline V gene has CDR1 SGHTA and CDR2 FQGNSA. V was trimmed by 4 bases and J by 0 bases, leaving 15 bases between them. The CDR3 is 16 amino acids. The CDR3: CASSSGDRAYQETQYF. CDR3 nucleotides: TGTGCCAGCAGCTCGGGCGACAGAGCGTACCAAGAGACCCAGTACTTC. The whole variable domain, remainder taken from reference TRBV7-2 and TRBJ2-5, is GAGVSQSPSNKVTEKGKDVELRCDPISGHTALYWYRQSLGQGLEFLIYFQGNSAPDKSGLPSDRFSAERTGGSVSTLTIQRTQQEDSAVYLCASSSGDRAYQETQYFGPGTRLLVL.

The gene calls are TRBV28 and TRBJ2-2; no clear D gene. Germline lookup yields CDR1 MDHEN and CDR2 SYDVKM. The V end lost 3 bases, the J end lost 1 base, and 3 bases lay between the germline ends. The CDR3 length is 13 residues. This CDR3 reads CASSFGNTGELFF. As DNA, the CDR3 is TGTGCCAGCAGTTTCGGGAACACCGGGGAGCTGTTTTTT.

The CDR3 DNA is TGTGCCAGCAGCTTAGAGGCGGGAGGGAGTCAAGAGACCCAGTACTTC. Translated: CASSLEAGGSQETQYF. The chain employs TRBV7-9 and TRBJ2-5; 9 positions agree with TRBD2. CDR1 and CDR2 (germline): SEHNR, FQNEAQ (reference sequence). The CDR3 length is 16 residues. The V gene end was trimmed by 1 base and the J gene end by 2 bases; junction bases not matched to a gene: 5.

This chain joins TRBV7-9 and TRBJ2-7; no clear D gene. The CDR3 has 15 amino acids. Trimming removed 6 bases at V and 0 bases at J, with 15 bases between. Germline CDR1 and CDR2: SEHNR and FQNEAQ (reference sequence). The CDR3 region is CASSDTAQSSYEQYF. CDR3 nucleotides: TGTGCCAGCAGTGACACCGCGCAGAGCTCCTACGAGCAGTACTTC.

The chain carries TRBV6-1 and TRBJ2-3; 10 bases fit TRBD1. The CDR3 has 16 amino acids. Per germline, CDR1 MNHNS and CDR2 SASEGT. V dropped 4 bases and J dropped 4; count of bases not matched to a gene: 8. For the CDR3, the DNA is TGTGCCAGCAGTGCCCGGACAGGGGGTCGGTCAGATACGCAGTATTTT. It specifies CASSARTGGRSDTQYF.

This chain connects TRBV28 to TRBJ1-2; 10 nucleotides align to TRBD1. The CDR3 totals 15 residues. Per germline, CDR1 MDHEN and CDR2 SYDVKM. V was pared by 8 bases and J by 8 bases, with 14 bases of the junction left unmatched. The CDR3 nucleotides are TGTGCCAGCTCCGCATTCGGACAGGGGGGATCCGGCTACACCTTC. Protein: CASSAFGQGGSGYTF.

This sequence joins TRBV9 and TRBJ2-2, with 7 bases lining up with TRBD1. Losses at the gene ends were 4 bases for V and 2 bases for J; bases not matched to a gene: 14. The length of the CDR3 is 18 residues. Germline V gives CDR1 SGDLS, CDR2 YYNGEE. As DNA, the CDR3 is TGTGCCAGCAGCTACGACATGACAGGGAAGGTAAACACCGGGGAGCTGTTTTTT. This codes for CASSYDMTGKVNTGELFF.

The CDR3 sequence is CAWSGHRGREKLFF. The CDR3 nucleotides read TGTGCCTGGAGTGGCCACAGGGGTCGGGAAAAACTGTTTTTT. The chain couples TRBV30 to TRBJ1-4; 7 bases are a match to TRBD1. Germline CDR1 and CDR2: GTSNPN and SVGIG (reference sequence). Losses at the gene ends were 1 base for V and 8 bases for J; bases not matched to a gene: 7. The CDR3 is 14 amino acids.

The chain couples TRBV7-2 to TRBJ1-2; D gene ambiguous. Germline values: CDR1 SGHTA, CDR2 FQGNSA. V lost 2 bases, J lost 0 bases, and 13 bases lay in between. The CDR3 is made up of 16 amino acids. In nucleotides, the CDR3 is TGTGCCAGCAGCTTAATACTTCCAAAGCCTAACTATGGCTACACCTTC. It specifies CASSLILPKPNYGYTF.

The sample holds one count of this clone. This chain links TRBV2 with TRBJ2-2; the D gene is possibly TRBD1 (5 bases). The CDR3 is 15 residues long. The germline V and J ends were trimmed by 3 bases and 4 bases, with 12 bases remaining between them. Germline CDR1 SNHLY, CDR2 FYNNEI. CDR3 residues: CASSDVLRGTGELFF. The CDR3 nucleotides read TGTGCCAGCAGTGACGTCCTAAGGGGCACCGGGGAGCTGTTTTTT. Using reference TRBV2 and TRBJ2-2 for the parts outside the CDR3, the full variable domain is EPEVTQTPSHQVTQMGQEVILRCVPISNHLYFYWYRQILGQKVEFLVSFYNNEISEKSEIFDDQFSVERPDGSNFTLKIRSTKLEDSAMYFCASSDVLRGTGELFFGEGSRLTVL.

The chain couples TRBV6-5 to TRBJ2-7; 8 bases map to TRBD1. V lost 2 bases and J lost 2; bases outside the gene matches: 5. Germline loops: CDR1 MNHEY, CDR2 SVGAGI. The CDR3 sequence is 15 residues long. CDR3 region: CASSYRTGPTYEQYF. The CDR3 nucleotides read TGTGCCAGCAGTTACCGGACAGGGCCTACCTACGAGCAGTACTTC.